This is a list of T cell receptor beta chains from one sample in a study of cytomegalovirus exposure and HLA in healthy donors. Libraries were prepared by immunoSEQ multiplex PCR; TCRdb keeps only in-frame clonotypes and omits some of them. The repertoire has about 170,000 clones, roughly 80% of them found once; the top ten carry 4.9%. The sequencing input was PBMCs. The receptors originated from a woman between 18 and 29 years old in good health and CMV-seropositive. The CDR3 runs from the conserved cysteine through the conserved F or W. A D gene is named only where the DNA matches it firmly. Not all rows give a size; the values are once, few, many and, for expanded clones, a class.

TRBD2	TRBV7-2	TRBJ2-1	.	TGTGCCAGCAGCACACTCGCTAGCGGGGAGTTCTTC	CASSTLASGEFF
.	TRBV5-1	TRBJ2-3	.	TGCGCCAGCAGCCCCGAGGGCGGGGATTGGACAGATACGCAGTATTTT	CASSPEGGDWTDTQYF
TRBD1	TRBV10-3	TRBJ2-2	.	TGTGCCATCAGCTCTGGACAGGAGTACACCGGGGAGCTGTTTTTT	CAISSGQEYTGELFF
TRBD1	TRBV6-5	TRBJ1-4	.	TGTGCCAGCAGCCCACCCGGACAGGGTAGTGAAAAACTGTTTTTT	CASSPPGQGSEKLFF
TRBD1	TRBV2	TRBJ1-2	.	TGTGCCAGCAGTGAATGGGACAGGACTGGCTACACCTTC	CASSEWDRTGYTF
.	TRBV27	TRBJ2-5	few	TGTGCCAGCAGTCGTACTCAGGGGGAGACCCAGTACTTC	CASSRTQGETQYF
.	TRBV27	TRBJ1-4	.	TGTGCCAGCAGAGGACAGATCCTGGAAAAACTGTTTTTT	CASRGQILEKLFF
.	TRBV11-3	TRBJ2-5	.	TGTGCCAGCAGCTCGGGAGAGACCCAGTACTTC	CASSSGETQYF
.	TRBV5-1	TRBJ2-2	.	TGCGCCAGCAGCTTGCTGTCAGGGCAAAACACCGGGGAGCTGTTTTTT	CASSLLSGQNTGELFF
TRBD2	TRBV5-1	TRBJ2-7	.	TGCGCCAGCAGCCAGGGACTAGCGGGCAACGCAGACGAGCAGTACTTC	CASSQGLAGNADEQYF
TRBD1	TRBV18	TRBJ1-1	.	TGTGCCAGCTCACCGACAGGGCAACGTAGCGTCACTGAAGCTTTCTTT	CASSPTGQRSVTEAFF
.	TRBV5-1	TRBJ1-4	.	TGCGCCAGCAGCTTCCCCAGGGTCACTAATGAAAAACTGTTTTTT	CASSFPRVTNEKLFF
TRBD1	TRBV19	TRBJ1-1	.	TGTGCCAGTAGTTCACCGGGACAGGGGGCAGGCACTGAAGCTTTCTTT	CASSSPGQGAGTEAFF
TRBD1	TRBV7-8	TRBJ2-2	.	TGTGCCAGCAGCTTAGCGTACAGGGGGAACACCGGGGAGCTGTTTTTT	CASSLAYRGNTGELFF
.	TRBV14	TRBJ1-6	.	TGTGCCACCGGCTCAGGGGAGACACCCCTCCACTTT	CATGSGETPLHF
.	TRBV5-1	TRBJ1-2	.	TGCGCCACCAGGGCGGTAGGAGACTATGGCTACACCTTC	CATRAVGDYGYTF
TRBD1	TRBV4-3	TRBJ2-6	.	TGCGCCAGCAGCCATGCCGACAGGGGGAGGGGAAACTCTGGGGCCAACGTCCTGACTTTC	CASSHADRGRGNSGANVLTF
.	TRBV15	TRBJ1-1	.	TGTGCCACCAGCATCGGAGGAACCTTGAACACTGAAGCTTTCTTT	CATSIGGTLNTEAFF
.	TRBV12-2	TRBJ2-1	.	TGTGCAAGTCGCGCAAATACCAAGGGACTAGCTAGAATCAATGAGCAGTTCTTC	CASRANTKGLARINEQFF
TRBD2	TRBV6-4	TRBJ2-3	many	TGTGCCAGCAGTGGCGGGGGGGCCACAGATACGCAGTATTTT	CASSGGGATDTQYF
TRBD1	TRBV19	TRBJ1-2	.	TGTGCCAGTACCAGGACAGGGGGGCGGAATGGCTACACCTTC	CASTRTGGRNGYTF